This record looks at one T cell receptor (beta chain) sequence and its context. Its antigen is unknown. Using immunoSEQ multiplex PCR, the repertoire was profiled, and TCRdb retains in-frame clones only, with some absent. This table has some 41,000 clones, approximately 80% appearing once. This record comes from a study of T cells in localized non-small cell lung cancer. Overall study findings and caveats: The study found T cell clonality highest in uninvolved adjacent lung, above tumor. Detection in adjacent lung was observed for a median around 50 of the top 100 tumor clones. Longer overall survival was seen with higher T cell density measured in blood. Owing to sequencing of a solitary tumor region, heterogeneity cannot be discounted.

The starting material was PBMCs, obtained before any cancer treatment. The receptor was derived from a man aged 40 to 69 with stage II lung adenocarcinoma.

The CDR3 DNA sequence: TGTGCCAGCAGCTTAGGGGGACAGCCAAATAATTCACCCCTCCACTTT. It encodes CASSLGGQPNNSPLHF. V and J are TRBV7-2 and TRBJ1-6; 7 bases fit TRBD1. This CDR3 has 16 amino acids. The germline gives CDR1 SGHTA, CDR2 FQGNSA. V trimming: 1 base; J trimming: 5 bases; junction bases outside the gene matches: 5.